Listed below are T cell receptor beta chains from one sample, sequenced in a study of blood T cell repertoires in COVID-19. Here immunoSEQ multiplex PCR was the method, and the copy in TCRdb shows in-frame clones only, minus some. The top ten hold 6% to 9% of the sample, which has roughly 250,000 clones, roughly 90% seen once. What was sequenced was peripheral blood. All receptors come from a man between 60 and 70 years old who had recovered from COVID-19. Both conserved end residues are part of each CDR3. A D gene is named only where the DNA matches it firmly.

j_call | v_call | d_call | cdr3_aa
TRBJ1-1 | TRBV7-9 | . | CASSLGLGGTEAFF
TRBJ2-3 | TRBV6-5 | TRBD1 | CASRAGTGFGDTQYF
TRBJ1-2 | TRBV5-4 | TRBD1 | CASSLGGSQGDYGYTF
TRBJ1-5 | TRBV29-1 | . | CSVEPQVGQPQHF
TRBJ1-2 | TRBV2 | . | CASSEAFGHRNYGYTF
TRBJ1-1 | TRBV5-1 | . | CASSTFTGNTEAFF
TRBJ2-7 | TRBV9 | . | CASSVGEVSYEQYF
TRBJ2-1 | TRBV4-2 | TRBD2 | CASSPGLAGGNSYNEQFF
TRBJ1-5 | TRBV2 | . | CASSEAGVSNQPQHF
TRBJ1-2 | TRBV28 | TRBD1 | CASSPLNRGMGGYTF
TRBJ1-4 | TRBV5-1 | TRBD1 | CASSGQGRGEKLFF
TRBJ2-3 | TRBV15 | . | CATSSGGLGTDTQYF
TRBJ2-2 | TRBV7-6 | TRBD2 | CASSPRPVAGNTGELFF
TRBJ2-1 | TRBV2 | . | CASGAGLQSYNEQFF
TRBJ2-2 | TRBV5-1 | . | CASKGRGPDTGELFF
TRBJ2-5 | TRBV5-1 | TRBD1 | CASRDGTGTSTQYF
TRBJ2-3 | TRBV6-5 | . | CASSALGVTQYF
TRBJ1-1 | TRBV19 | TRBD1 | CASTIQGAHTEAFF
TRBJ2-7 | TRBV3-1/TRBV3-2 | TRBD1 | CASSPGTGYYEQYF
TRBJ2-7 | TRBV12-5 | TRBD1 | CASGFQGAREQYF
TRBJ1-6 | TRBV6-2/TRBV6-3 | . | CASSYAQAGNSPLHF
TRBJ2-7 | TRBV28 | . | CASSSLYSYEQYF